These T cell receptor beta chains were read from a single sample in a study of blood T cell repertoires in COVID-19. TCRdb keeps only in-frame clones here, not all; method: immunoSEQ multiplex PCR. The sample holds approximately 67,000 clones, roughly nine tenths seen once. The sequencing sample was made of peripheral blood. The origin of the receptors is a woman older than 75 with acute or convalescent COVID-19. Both conserved end residues are trimmed from each CDR3.

>TRBV7-3
ASSNDATGVYGYT
>TRBV4-1
ASSQAGTGYEKLF
>TRBV5-1
ASSSQQLHTEAF
>TRBV19
ASSIVSGTEAF
>TRBV30
AWRGAGRPLSTDTQY
>TRBV5-1
ASSPGDFLEQY
>TRBV19
ASRRSAGGRSADTQY
>TRBV5-6
ASSLAQGKSQPQH
>TRBV6-6
ASSYSRQSQETQY
>TRBV19
ASSDEPLAGARNNEQF
>TRBV30
AWSKGGRPQH
>TRBV18
ASSPLRTGQGNRSPLH
>TRBV6-6
ASSPAGQGRRNYGYT
>TRBV27
ASGSGGGVYEQY
>TRBV5-1
ASTSHRATDTQY
>TRBV6-2/TRBV6-3
ASSTLGGTEAF
>TRBV25-1
ASSDRGQGGYGYT
>TRBV27
ASSFARHSYNEQF
>TRBV5-1
ASSAVGSGGYNEQF
>TRBV9
ASSVGSGGLNNEQF
>TRBV3-1/TRBV3-2
ASSHRTGGGNIQY
>TRBV5-8
ASSAQQTGVSSYEQY
>TRBV19
ASSRGLSSYEQY
>TRBV27
ASSTKTGTSHFGRF
>TRBV7-9
ASSARGLAVGNEQF
>TRBV6-5
ASRLGTEYGYT
>TRBV6-1
ASSEAGGTAYGYT
>TRBV19
ATISWGGSTEAF
>TRBV5-1
ASSSSTSPGDITY
>TRBV19
ASSIPPDYGYT
>TRBV19
ASSIAGAGADTQY
>TRBV6-5
ASSYERGTEAF
>TRBV19
ASSISRDTGELF
>TRBV5-1
ASSPTGPGEQF
>TRBV15
ATSRELRGVTPHQPQH
>TRBV10-3
AISEGLAGIYEQY
>TRBV18
ASSTQTDSKAF
>TRBV5-1
ASSPAGAGMGYEQY
>TRBV6-1
ASSAPGRARGYGYT
>TRBV28
ASRTTAQNQPQH
>TRBV28
ASQAGSRTGELF
>TRBV6-1
ASSERMVGGNSPLH
>TRBV4-1
ASSAGIQINYEQY
>TRBV19
ASSIAVGGGLQPQH
>TRBV5-1
ASSLALDRNTEAF
>TRBV28
ASREGTHYGYT
>TRBV27
ASSSGEVGQPQH
>TRBV5-8
ASSLPGAINQPQH
>TRBV11-1
ASSETALLGNTIY
>TRBV25-1
ASSYDREVNQPQH
>TRBV4-2
ASSQLRRGGPETQY
>TRBV12-3/TRBV12-4
ASRGQGEAF
>TRBV20-1
SASPGQGPPMNSPLH
>TRBV5-4
ASSSVRQGTTEAF
>TRBV2
ASSHQVGQSSYEQY
>TRBV6-5
ASSPWGGAGEQY
>TRBV27
ASSLSGRASEQY
>TRBV12-3/TRBV12-4
ASSLVRWDTQY
>TRBV28
ASSLLRQPQH
>TRBV7-2
ASSSSGRSYEQY